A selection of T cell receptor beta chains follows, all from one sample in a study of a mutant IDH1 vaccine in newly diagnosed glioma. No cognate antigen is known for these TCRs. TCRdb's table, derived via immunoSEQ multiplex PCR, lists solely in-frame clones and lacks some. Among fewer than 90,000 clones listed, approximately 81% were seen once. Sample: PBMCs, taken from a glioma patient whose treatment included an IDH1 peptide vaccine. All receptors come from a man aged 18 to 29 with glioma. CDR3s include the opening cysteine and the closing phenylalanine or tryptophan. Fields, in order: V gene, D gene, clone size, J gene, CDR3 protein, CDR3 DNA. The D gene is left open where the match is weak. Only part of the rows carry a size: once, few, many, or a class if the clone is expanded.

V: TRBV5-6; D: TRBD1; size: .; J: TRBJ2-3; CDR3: CASSGTGAGTQYF; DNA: TGTGCCAGCAGCGGGACAGGGGCGGGTACGCAGTATTTT
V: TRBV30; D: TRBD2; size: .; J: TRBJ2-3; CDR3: CAWSAGTSGRKAPQYF; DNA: TGTGCCTGGAGTGCCGGGACTAGCGGGAGAAAGGCCCCACAGTATTTT
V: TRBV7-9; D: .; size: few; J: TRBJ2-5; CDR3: CASSLGREKETQYF; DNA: TGTGCCAGCAGCTTAGGCCGCGAAAAAGAGACCCAGTACTTC
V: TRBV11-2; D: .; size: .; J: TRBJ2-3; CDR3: CASSLLSGDFPDTQYF; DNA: TGTGCCAGCAGCTTATTGTCAGGGGATTTCCCAGATACGCAGTATTTT
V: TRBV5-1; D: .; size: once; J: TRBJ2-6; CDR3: CASSFRQLLSGANVLTF; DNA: TGCGCCAGCAGCTTTCGACAGCTCCTCTCTGGGGCCAACGTCCTGACTTTC
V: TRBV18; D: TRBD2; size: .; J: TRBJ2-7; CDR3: CASSPLAASSYEQYF; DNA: TGTGCCAGCTCACCTCTAGCGGCGTCCTCTTACGAGCAGTACTTC
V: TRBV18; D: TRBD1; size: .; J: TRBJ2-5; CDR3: CASSSDRGWETQYF; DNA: TGTGCCAGCTCATCGGACAGGGGATGGGAGACCCAGTACTTC
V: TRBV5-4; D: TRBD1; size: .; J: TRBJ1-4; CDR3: CASSPFGAGTGEKLFF; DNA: TGTGCCAGCAGCCCCTTCGGGGCCGGGACAGGTGAAAAACTGTTTTTT
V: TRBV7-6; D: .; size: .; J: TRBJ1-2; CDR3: CASSLAGAGYYGYTF; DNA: TGTGCCAGCAGCTTAGCGGGGGCAGGATACTATGGCTACACCTTC
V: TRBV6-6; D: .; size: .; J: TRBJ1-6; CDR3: CASRIQGYNSPLHF; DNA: TGTGCCAGCAGAATTCAGGGCTATAATTCACCCCTCCACTTT
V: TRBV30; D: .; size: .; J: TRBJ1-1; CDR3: CAWSRQANTEAFF; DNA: TGTGCCTGGAGTCGACAGGCGAACACTGAAGCTTTCTTT
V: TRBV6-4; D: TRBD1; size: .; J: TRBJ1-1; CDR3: CASSKTAGGSHTEAFF; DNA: TGTGCCAGCAGTAAAACGGCAGGGGGGAGTCACACTGAAGCTTTCTTT
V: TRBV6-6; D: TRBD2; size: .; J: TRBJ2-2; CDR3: CASSTQRGGLGGELFF; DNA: TGTGCCAGCAGTACTCAGCGGGGGGGCCTGGGCGGGGAGCTGTTTTTT
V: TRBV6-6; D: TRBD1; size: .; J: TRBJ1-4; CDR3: CASSGRDRGDEKLFF; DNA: TGTGCCAGCAGTGGAAGGGACAGGGGGGATGAAAAACTGTTTTTT
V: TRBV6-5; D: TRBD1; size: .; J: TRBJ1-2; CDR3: CASSNRGERNYGYTF; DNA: TGTGCCAGCAGCAACAGGGGAGAGCGTAACTATGGCTACACCTTC
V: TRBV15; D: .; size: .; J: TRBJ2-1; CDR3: CATSSRGTFGEQFF; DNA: TGTGCCACCAGCTCAAGGGGGACTTTCGGTGAGCAGTTCTTC
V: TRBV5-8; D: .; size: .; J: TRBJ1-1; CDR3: CASSLGFLGGHQAFF; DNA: TGTGCCAGCAGCTTGGGTTTTCTAGGGGGGCATCAAGCTTTCTTT
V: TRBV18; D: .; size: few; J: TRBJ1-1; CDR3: CASSPSRVTEAFF; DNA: TGTGCCAGCTCACCATCCAGGGTTACTGAAGCTTTCTTT
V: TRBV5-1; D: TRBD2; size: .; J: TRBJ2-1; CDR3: CASSPGLVSFF; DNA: TGCGCCAGCAGCCCGGGACTAGTGAGTTTCTTC
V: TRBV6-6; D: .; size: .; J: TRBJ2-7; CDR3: CASSYSGSRSPYEQYF; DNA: TGTGCCAGCAGTTACAGTGGATCGAGGTCTCCATACGAGCAGTACTTC
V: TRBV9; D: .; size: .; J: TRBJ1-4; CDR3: CASGNNEKLFF; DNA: TGTGCCAGCGGTAATAATGAAAAACTGTTTTTT
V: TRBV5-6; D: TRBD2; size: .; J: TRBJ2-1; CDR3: CASSLPTSGSINEQFF; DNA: TGTGCCAGCAGCTTGCCCACTAGCGGGAGTATCAATGAGCAGTTCTTC
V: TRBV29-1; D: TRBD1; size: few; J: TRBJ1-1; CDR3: CSFSGQLNTEAFF; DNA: TGCAGCTTCTCGGGACAGCTGAACACTGAAGCTTTCTTT
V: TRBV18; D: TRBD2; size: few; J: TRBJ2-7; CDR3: CASSPPGLADSYEQYF; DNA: TGTGCCAGCTCCCCCCCGGGACTAGCGGATTCCTACGAGCAGTACTTC
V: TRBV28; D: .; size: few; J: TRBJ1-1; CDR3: CASSLGATEAFF; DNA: TGTGCCAGCAGTTTAGGGGCCACTGAAGCTTTCTTT
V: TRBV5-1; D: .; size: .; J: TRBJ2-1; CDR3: CASSLPESSYNEQFF; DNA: TGCGCCAGCAGCTTGCCCGAGAGCTCCTACAATGAGCAGTTCTTC
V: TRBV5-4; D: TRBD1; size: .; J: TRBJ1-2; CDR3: CASSFTGDYGYTF; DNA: TGTGCCAGCAGCTTCACAGGGGACTATGGCTACACCTTC
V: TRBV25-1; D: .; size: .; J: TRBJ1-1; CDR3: CASSVTDLSEAFF; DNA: TGTGCCAGCAGCGTTACAGATCTTTCTGAAGCTTTCTTT
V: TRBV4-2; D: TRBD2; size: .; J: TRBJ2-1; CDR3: CASSQASGSSYNEQFF; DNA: TGTGCCAGCAGCCAAGCCAGCGGGAGCTCCTACAATGAGCAGTTCTTC
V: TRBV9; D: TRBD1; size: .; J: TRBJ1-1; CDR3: CASSVAGQGNTEAFF; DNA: TGTGCCAGCAGCGTAGCGGGACAGGGGAACACTGAAGCTTTCTTT
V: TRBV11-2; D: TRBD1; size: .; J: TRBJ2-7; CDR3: CASSPTGFEQYF; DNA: TGTGCCAGCAGCCCGACAGGGTTCGAGCAGTACTTC
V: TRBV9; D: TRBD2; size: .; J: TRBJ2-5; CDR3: CASGRGAHQETQYF; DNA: TGTGCCAGCGGGCGGGGGGCCCATCAGGAGACCCAGTACTTC
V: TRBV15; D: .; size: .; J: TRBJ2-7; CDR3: CATSSSAGKGYEQYF; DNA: TGTGCCACCAGCAGTTCGGCGGGAAAGGGCTACGAGCAGTACTTC
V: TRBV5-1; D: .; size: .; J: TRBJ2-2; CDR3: CASSLVANTGELFF; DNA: TGCGCCAGCAGCTTGGTAGCGAACACCGGGGAGCTGTTTTTT
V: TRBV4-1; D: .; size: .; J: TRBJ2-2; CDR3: CASSQEADANTGELFF; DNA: TGCGCCAGCAGCCAAGAAGCAGACGCGAACACCGGGGAGCTGTTTTTT
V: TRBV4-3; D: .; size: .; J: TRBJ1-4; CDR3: CASSQDTGPYEKLFF; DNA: TGCGCCAGCAGCCAAGATACAGGACCTTATGAAAAACTGTTTTTT
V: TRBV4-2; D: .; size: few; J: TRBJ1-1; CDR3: CASSRTPNTEAFF; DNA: TGTGCCAGCAGCCGGACCCCGAACACTGAAGCTTTCTTT
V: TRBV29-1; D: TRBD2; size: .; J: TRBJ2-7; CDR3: CSVDSGGASYEQYF; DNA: TGCAGCGTTGATAGCGGGGGGGCTTCCTACGAGCAGTACTTC
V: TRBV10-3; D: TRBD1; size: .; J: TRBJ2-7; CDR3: CAISEEQGVSYEQYF; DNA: TGTGCCATCAGTGAGGAACAGGGGGTTTCCTACGAGCAGTACTTC
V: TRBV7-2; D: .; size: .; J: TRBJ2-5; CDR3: CASSLVGGRAETQYF; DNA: TGTGCCAGCAGCTTAGTAGGGGGAAGGGCGGAGACCCAGTACTTC
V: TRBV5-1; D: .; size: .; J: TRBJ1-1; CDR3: CASSFVTANTEAFF; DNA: TGCGCCAGCAGCTTTGTAACAGCGAACACTGAAGCTTTCTTT
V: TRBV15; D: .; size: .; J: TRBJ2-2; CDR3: CATSRERNTGELFF; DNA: TGTGCCACCAGCAGAGAACGGAACACCGGGGAGCTGTTTTTT
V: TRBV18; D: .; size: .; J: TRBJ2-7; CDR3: CASSPLRKGSYEQYF; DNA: TGTGCCAGCTCACCACTTAGGAAAGGATCCTACGAGCAGTACTTC
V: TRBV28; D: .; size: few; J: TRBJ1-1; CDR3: CASSTGRGNTEAFF; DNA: TGTGCCAGCAGCACCGGACGGGGGAACACTGAAGCTTTCTTT
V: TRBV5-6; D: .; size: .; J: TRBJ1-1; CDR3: CASSRTVNTEAFF; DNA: TGTGCCAGCAGCCGGACTGTGAACACTGAAGCTTTCTTT
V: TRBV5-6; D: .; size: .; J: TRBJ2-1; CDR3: CASSYELAYNEQFF; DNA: TGTGCCAGCAGCTACGAACTCGCCTACAATGAGCAGTTCTTC
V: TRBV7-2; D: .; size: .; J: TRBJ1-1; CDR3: CASSLVPGLNTEAFF; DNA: TGTGCCAGCAGCTTAGTCCCGGGGTTGAACACTGAAGCTTTCTTT
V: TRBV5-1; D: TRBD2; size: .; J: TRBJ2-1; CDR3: CASSLGLAGLYNEQFF; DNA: TGCGCCAGCAGCTTGGGACTAGCGGGTCTCTACAATGAGCAGTTCTTC
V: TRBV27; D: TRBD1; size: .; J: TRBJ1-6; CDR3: CASSPSTGFNSPLHF; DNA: TGTGCCAGCAGTCCCTCGACAGGGTTTAATTCACCCCTCCACTTT
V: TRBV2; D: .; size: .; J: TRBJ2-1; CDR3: CASTRVDEQFF; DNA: TGTGCCAGCACCAGGGTGGATGAGCAGTTCTTC
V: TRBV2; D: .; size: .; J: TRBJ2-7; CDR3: CASSPRREQYF; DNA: TGTGCCAGCAGTCCTCGGCGCGAGCAGTACTTC
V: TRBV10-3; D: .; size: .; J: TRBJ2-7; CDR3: CAISEEEKGEAYEQYF; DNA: TGTGCCATCAGTGAGGAGGAGAAAGGGGAGGCCTACGAGCAGTACTTC